The clone carrying this T cell receptor (beta chain) was detected a few times. What it binds is not known. This sample is drawn from a study of vaccination and CD4 T cells after COVID-19. Looking at the study overall: Six males and four females constituted the convalescent cohort, two of whom were Hispanic. For post-vaccine samples, collection took place a median about 72 days after dose two, ranging from 14 to 241. Cells were stimulated with overlapping spike peptides from SARS-CoV-2, HCoV-NL63, HCoV-OC43 and HCoV-229E.

V was clipped by 5 bases and J by 2 bases, with 12 bases between them. The CDR3 extends over 15 amino acids. Treatment noted: roughly 11-day PBMC culture with coronavirus spike peptide pools or control peptides (ViraFEST assay). Half the growth medium was swapped for new IL-2 medium on days 3 and 7. Cultured CD4+ T cell DNA was sequenced using the Oncomine TCR Beta short-read assay. TCRdb analysed the PCR reads with MiXCR anew, one entry per CDR3 protein. The table shows over 10,000 distinct CDR3 sequences, with about 25% occurring only once. The TCR sequence derives from a human donor who received a COVID-19 vaccine. The gene calls are TRBV12-3 or TRBV12-4 and TRBJ2-2, with D maybe TRBD2 (6 bases). Sample: CD4+ T cells from blood, cultured in vitro, taken before SARS-CoV-2 vaccination. The CDR3 DNA sequence: TGTGCCAGCAGTCCGTACGGGGGAAACACCGGGGAGCTGTTTTTT. Its translation: CASSPYGGNTGELFF.